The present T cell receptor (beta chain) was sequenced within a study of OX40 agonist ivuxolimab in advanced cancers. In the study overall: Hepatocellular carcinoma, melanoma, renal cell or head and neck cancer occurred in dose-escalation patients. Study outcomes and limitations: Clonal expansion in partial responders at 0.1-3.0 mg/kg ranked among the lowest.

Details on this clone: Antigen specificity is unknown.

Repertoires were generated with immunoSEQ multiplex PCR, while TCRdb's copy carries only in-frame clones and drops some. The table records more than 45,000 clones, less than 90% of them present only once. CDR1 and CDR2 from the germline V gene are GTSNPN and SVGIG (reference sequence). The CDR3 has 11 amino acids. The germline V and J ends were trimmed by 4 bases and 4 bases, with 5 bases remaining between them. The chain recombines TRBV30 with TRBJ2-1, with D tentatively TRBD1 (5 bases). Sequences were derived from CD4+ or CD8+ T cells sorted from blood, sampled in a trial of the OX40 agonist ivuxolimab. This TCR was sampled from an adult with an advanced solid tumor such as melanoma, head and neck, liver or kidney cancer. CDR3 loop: CAWTGYNEQFF. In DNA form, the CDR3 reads TGTGCCTGGACAGGGTACAATGAGCAGTTCTTC.